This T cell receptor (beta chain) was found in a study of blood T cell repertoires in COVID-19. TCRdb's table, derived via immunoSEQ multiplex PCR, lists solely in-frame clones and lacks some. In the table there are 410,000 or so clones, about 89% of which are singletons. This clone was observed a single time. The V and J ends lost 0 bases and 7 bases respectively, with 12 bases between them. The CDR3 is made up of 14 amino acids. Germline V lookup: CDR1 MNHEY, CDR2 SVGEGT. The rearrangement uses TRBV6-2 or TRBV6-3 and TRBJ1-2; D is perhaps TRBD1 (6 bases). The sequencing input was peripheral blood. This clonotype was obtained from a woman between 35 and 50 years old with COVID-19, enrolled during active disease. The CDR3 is CASSYSVGTPGYTF. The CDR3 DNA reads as TGTGCCAGCAGTTACTCGGTTGGGACACCTGGCTACACCTTC.